The next 14 T cell receptor beta chains were all read from a single sample in a study of vaccination effects on CD4 cells after COVID-19. At the end of 9 to 11 days of culture, CD4+ T cells were isolated. As their vaccination, participants received two doses of either BNT162b2 or mRNA-1273. These receptors lack a known antigen. Here immunoSEQ multiplex PCR was the method, and the copy in TCRdb shows in-frame clones only, minus some. The sample consists of about 66,000 clones, approximately 79% of them appearing once. The sequenced sample was CD4+ T cells from PBMCs cultured without peptide, obtained after COVID-19 vaccination. The receptors here all came from a human donor who received a COVID-19 vaccine.

This clone was recorded a few times. The gene calls are TRBV9 and TRBJ2-2; 7 bases agree with TRBD2. Per germline, CDR1 SGDLS and CDR2 YYNGEE. The CDR3 length is 14 residues. V was clipped by 0 bases and J by 6 bases; unmatched bases: 2. CDR3 in DNA: TGTGCCAGCAGCGTAGGGGGACTACCCGGGGAGCTGTTTTTT. It encodes CASSVGGLPGELFF.

The chain joins TRBV11-3 to TRBJ1-1; D is unclear. This CDR3 contains 15 residues. CDR1 and CDR2 from the germline V gene are SGHNT and YENEEA. Trimming removed 4 bases from V and 3 bases from J, with 15 bases in between. The CDR3 DNA is TGTGCCAGCAGCTCAGGACGGGAATATGACACTGAAGCTTTCTTT. It translates to CASSSGREYDTEAFF.

This clone has only a few counts. DNA of the CDR3: TGCGCCAGCAGCTTGGTTCTGAGGGAGGTGAACACTGAAGCTTTCTTT. Translating gives CASSLVLREVNTEAFF. The chain combines TRBV5-1 with TRBJ1-1; D is undetermined. The germline CDR1 and CDR2 sequences are SGHRS and YFSETQ. The CDR3 has 16 amino acids. Deletions cut 0 bases from V and 0 bases from J, with 12 bases between.

In DNA, the CDR3 is TGTGCCAGAAGGGGTGGGGGCACTGAAGCTTTCTTT. Translated: CARRGGGTEAFF. The genes are TRBV30 and TRBJ1-1; D perhaps matches TRBD1 (5 bases). The CDR3 extends over 12 amino acids. V lost 8 bases, J lost 4 bases, and 14 bases lay in between. The germline CDR1 and CDR2 sequences are GTSNPN and SVGIG (reference sequence).

V gene TRBV6-2 or TRBV6-3 combines with J gene TRBJ2-2; tentative D call: TRBD2 (6 bases). The CDR3 is 16 amino acids. CDR1 and CDR2 from the germline V gene are MNHEY and SVGEGT. Trimming pared 2 bases from V and 4 bases from J, leaving 14 bases between. The CDR3 here is CASSYRDSILTGELFF. CDR3 bases: TGTGCCAGCAGTTACAGGGACTCCATTCTCACCGGGGAGCTGTTTTTT.

This clone has only a few counts. The identical CDR3 is also encoded by other nucleotide sequences in the sample. This rearrangement joins TRBV27 to TRBJ1-1; 9 bases align to TRBD1. The germline gives CDR1 MNHEY, CDR2 SMNVEV (reference sequence). The CDR3 has 16 residues. V lost 4 bases and J lost 1; bases outside the gene matches: 7. DNA for the CDR3: TGTGCCAGCAGTTCACTTAGGACAGGGGCGAACACTGAAGCTTTCTTT. Amino acid sequence: CASSSLRTGANTEAFF.

As to this clone: Additional DNA sequences in this sample encode the identical CDR3. This rearrangement joins TRBV2 to TRBJ2-3; tentative D call: TRBD1 (5 bases). Germline values: CDR1 SNHLY, CDR2 FYNNEI. This CDR3 region has 12 residues. Trimming stripped 4 bases from V and 6 bases from J, with 8 bases between. CDR3 region: CASSAGPDTQYF. The CDR3 DNA is TGTGCCAGCAGTGCAGGGCCCGATACGCAGTATTTT.

The genes are TRBV4-1 and TRBJ2-3; tentatively, D is TRBD2 (5 bases). V was shortened by 1 base and J by 2 bases, with 13 bases between the two germline ends. CDR1 and CDR2 from the germline V gene are MGHRA and YSYEKL. The CDR3 totals 16 residues. The CDR3 DNA sequence: TGCGCCAGCAGCCAAGGTAACGGGGTAATCACAGATACGCAGTATTTT. Translating gives CASSQGNGVITDTQYF.

This chain links TRBV27 with TRBJ1-3; D ambiguous. In germline, CDR1 is MNHEY, CDR2 SMNVEV (reference sequence). The CDR3 contains 15 residues. Between the trimmed V and J ends, which lost 2 bases and 2 bases, there was a span of 10 bases. CDR3 in DNA: TGTGCCAGCAGTTTAAGGTGGGGAACTGGAAACACCATATATTTT. Translating gives CASSLRWGTGNTIYF.

This chain links TRBV29-1 with TRBJ1-1; D not certain. The CDR3 length is 11 residues. V was pared by 6 bases and J by 4 bases, with 9 bases between. Germline values: CDR1 SQVTM, CDR2 ANQGSEA. This CDR3 is CSVAVATEAFF. In DNA, the CDR3 is TGCAGCGTCGCAGTAGCCACTGAAGCTTTCTTT.

The rearrangement uses TRBV21-1 and TRBJ2-7; no check of the table's D call, TRBD2, against the DNA was made. TRBV21-1 is flagged as a pseudogene. The CDR3 contains 16 residues. CDR3 DNA sequence: TGTGCCAGCAGCACCCCCGGGGGATCGAGCTCCTACGAGCAGTACGTC. It specifies CASSTPGGSSSYEQYV.

The chain links TRBV6-5 to TRBJ1-4; 7 bases are shared with TRBD1. The length of the CDR3 is 15 residues. Looked up from germline, CDR1 is MNHEY and CDR2 is SVGAGI. Trimming at V came to 7 bases and at J to 0 bases, leaving 5 bases not matched to a gene. CDR3 region: CASMGRGATNEKLFF. The CDR3 nucleotides are TGTGCCAGCATGGGCAGGGGGGCAACTAATGAAAAACTGTTTTTT.

The genes are TRBV9 and TRBJ2-5; TRBD1 might be the D (5 bases). Germline lookup yields CDR1 SGDLS and CDR2 YYNGEE. Trimming removed 3 bases at V and 7 bases at J, with 13 bases between. This CDR3 comprises 13 residues. CDR3 sequence reads: CASSAGDQGTQYF. CDR3 DNA sequence: TGTGCCAGCAGCGCCGGTGACCAGGGGACCCAGTACTTC.

Of note for this clone: In the same sample, other DNA sequences code for this CDR3. The chain carries TRBV11-2 and TRBJ2-2, with 14 bases matching TRBD2. The germline V gene has CDR1 SGHAT and CDR2 FQNNGV. The trim removed 5 bases at V and 2 bases at J, leaving 7 bases unmatched. CDR3 length: 18 amino acids. The CDR3 sequence: CASSPGTSGGTNTGELFF. The CDR3 bases are TGTGCCAGCAGCCCGGGGACTAGCGGGGGAACAAACACCGGGGAGCTGTTTTTT.